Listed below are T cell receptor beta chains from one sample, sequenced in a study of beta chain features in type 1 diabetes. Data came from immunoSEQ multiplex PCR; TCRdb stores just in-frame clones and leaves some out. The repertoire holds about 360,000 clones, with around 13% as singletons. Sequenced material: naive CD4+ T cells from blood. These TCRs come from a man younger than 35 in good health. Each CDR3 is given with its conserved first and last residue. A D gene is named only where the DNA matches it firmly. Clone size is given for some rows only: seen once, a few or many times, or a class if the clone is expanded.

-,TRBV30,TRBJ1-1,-,CAWSDVGTEEAFF,TGTGCCTGGAGTGACGTAGGAACGGAGGAAGCTTTCTTT
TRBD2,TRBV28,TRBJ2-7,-,CASSTTSGGLNEQYF,TGTGCCAGCAGCACTACTAGCGGGGGGCTGAACGAGCAGTACTTC
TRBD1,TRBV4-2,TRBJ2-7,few,CASSQALGQGLYEQYF,TGTGCCAGCAGCCAAGCCCTGGGACAGGGACTCTACGAGCAGTACTTC
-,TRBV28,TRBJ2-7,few,CASIGDPGYEQYF,TGTGCCAGCATAGGGGATCCCGGCTACGAGCAGTACTTC
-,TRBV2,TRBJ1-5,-,CASSGVTVNQPQHF,TGTGCCAGCAGTGGTGTGACAGTCAATCAGCCCCAGCATTTT
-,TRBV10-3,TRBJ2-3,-,CAIIRGAGDTDTQYF,TGTGCCATCATTCGAGGGGCAGGGGACACAGATACGCAGTATTTT
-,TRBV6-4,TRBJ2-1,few,CASSVWRESNEQFF,TGTGCCAGCAGTGTCTGGCGGGAAAGCAATGAGCAGTTCTTC
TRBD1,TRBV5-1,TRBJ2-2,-,CASSLPGQGTGELFF,TGCGCCAGCAGCTTGCCGGGACAGGGGACCGGGGAGCTGTTTTTT
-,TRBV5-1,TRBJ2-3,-,CASSSGYGTDTQYF,TGCGCCAGCAGCTCGGGGTACGGCACAGATACGCAGTATTTT
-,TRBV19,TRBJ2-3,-,CASSMKRERISTDTQYF,TGTGCCAGTAGTATGAAACGGGAAAGGATAAGCACAGATACGCAGTATTTT
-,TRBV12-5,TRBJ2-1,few,CASGMWTGLNEQFF,TGTGCTAGTGGTATGTGGACTGGCCTCAATGAGCAGTTCTTC
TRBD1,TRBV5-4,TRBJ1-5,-,CASRYRGLGASDQPQHF,TGTGCCAGCAGGTACAGGGGGTTGGGTGCCAGTGATCAGCCCCAGCATTTT
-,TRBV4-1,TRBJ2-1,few,CASSQGLREQFF,TGCGCCAGCAGCCAAGGGCTCCGTGAGCAGTTCTTC
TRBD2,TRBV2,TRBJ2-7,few,CASSPGRAGAIIHEQYF,TGTGCCAGCAGTCCTGGACGGGCGGGAGCCATTATCCACGAGCAGTACTTC
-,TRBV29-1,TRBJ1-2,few,CSVATIGQGQSYGYTF,TGCAGCGTTGCGACGATAGGGCAGGGTCAGAGCTATGGCTACACCTTC
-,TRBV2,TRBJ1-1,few,CASSEQKNTEAFF,TGTGCCAGCAGTGAACAGAAGAACACTGAAGCTTTCTTT
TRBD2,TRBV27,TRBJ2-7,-,CASSIGALRGRPSYEQYF,TGTGCCAGCAGTATAGGGGCGCTTCGCGGGAGGCCCTCCTACGAGCAGTACTTC
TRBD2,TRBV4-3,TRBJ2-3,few,CASSQDLGLAGALNTQYF,TGCGCCAGCAGCCAAGATCTGGGACTAGCGGGAGCTTTGAATACGCAGTATTTT
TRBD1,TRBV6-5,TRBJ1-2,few,CASSRTGIGRGYTF,TGTGCCAGCAGCCGGACAGGGATTGGACGTGGCTACACCTTC
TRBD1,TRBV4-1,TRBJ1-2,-,CASSQGQGRFHGYTF,TGCGCCAGCAGCCAGGGACAGGGGAGGTTTCATGGCTACACCTTC
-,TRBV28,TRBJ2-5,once,CASSRPGASGTQETQYF,TGTGCCAGCAGCCGACCAGGGGCTAGCGGAACCCAAGAGACCCAGTACTTC
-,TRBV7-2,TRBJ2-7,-,CASSLDSPWDEQYF,TGTGCCAGCAGCTTGGACAGTCCCTGGGACGAGCAGTACTTC
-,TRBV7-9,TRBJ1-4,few,CASSPRNRNEKLFF,TGTGCCAGCAGCCCGAGAAACCGAAATGAAAAACTGTTTTTT
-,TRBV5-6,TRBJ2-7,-,CASSLGQRSSYEQYF,TGTGCCAGCAGCTTAGGACAGAGGAGCTCCTACGAGCAGTACTTC
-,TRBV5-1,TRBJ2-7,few,CASSLDRTYEQYF,TGCGCCAGCAGCTTGGACAGGACCTACGAGCAGTACTTC
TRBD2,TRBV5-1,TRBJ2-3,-,CASSLAGGSTDTQYF,TGCGCCAGCAGCTTGGCGGGAGGTAGCACAGATACGCAGTATTTT
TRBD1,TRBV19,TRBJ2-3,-,CASSADRGLGTDTQYF,TGTGCCAGTAGTGCTGACAGGGGGCTAGGCACAGATACGCAGTATTTT
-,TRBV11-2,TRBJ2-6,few,CASSRGAGANVLTF,TGTGCCAGCAGCCGGGGGGCGGGGGCCAACGTCCTGACTTTC
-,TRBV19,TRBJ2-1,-,CASSMSSRRLSHHNEQFF,TGTGCCAGTAGTATGAGTAGTAGGCGGCTTTCACATCACAATGAGCAGTTCTTC
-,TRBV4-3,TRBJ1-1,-,CASSQDRDVGGAFF,TGCGCCAGCAGCCAAGACAGGGATGTCGGGGGGGCTTTCTTT
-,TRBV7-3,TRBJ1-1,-,CASSSGQTNTEAFF,TGTGCCAGCAGTTCAGGACAGACGAACACTGAAGCTTTCTTT
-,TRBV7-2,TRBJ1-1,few,CASSSSRDTEAFF,TGTGCCAGCAGCTCCTCGCGGGACACTGAAGCTTTCTTT
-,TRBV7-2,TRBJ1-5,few,CASSLESLRSQPQHF,TGTGCCAGCAGCTTAGAGAGTCTCCGTAGTCAGCCCCAGCATTTT
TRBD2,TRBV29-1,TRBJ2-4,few,CSVEDGLAGYKNIQYF,TGCAGCGTTGAAGATGGGCTAGCGGGGTACAAAAACATTCAGTACTTC
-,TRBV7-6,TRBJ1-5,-,CASSRVETGLQSNQPQHF,TGTGCCAGCAGCCGAGTAGAGACGGGACTACAAAGCAATCAGCCCCAGCATTTT
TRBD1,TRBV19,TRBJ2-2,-,CASSILQGAGELFF,TGTGCCAGTAGTATTCTACAGGGGGCCGGGGAGCTGTTTTTT
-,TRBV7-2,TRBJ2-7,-,CASSLDRRYYEQYF,TGTGCCAGCAGCTTGGACAGACGGTACTACGAGCAGTACTTC
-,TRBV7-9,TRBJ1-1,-,CASSWTSEAFF,TGTGCCAGCAGCTGGACTTCGGAAGCTTTCTTT
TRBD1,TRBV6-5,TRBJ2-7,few,CASSRDRDINEQYF,TGTGCCAGCAGCCGGGACAGGGACATCAACGAGCAGTACTTC
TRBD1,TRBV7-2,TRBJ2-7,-,CASRATGGVPYEQYF,TGTGCCAGCAGAGCGACAGGGGGCGTCCCCTACGAGCAGTACTTC
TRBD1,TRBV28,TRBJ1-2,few,CASSRDRGGYGYTF,TGTGCCAGCAGCCGGGACAGGGGTGGGTATGGCTACACCTTC
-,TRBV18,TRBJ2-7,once,CASSPPEKRSTYEQYF,TGTGCCAGCTCACCACCCGAAAAGCGGTCGACCTACGAGCAGTACTTC
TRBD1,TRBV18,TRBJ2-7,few,CASSPGSGTGNYEQYF,TGTGCCAGCTCCCCCGGATCCGGGACAGGGAACTACGAGCAGTACTTC
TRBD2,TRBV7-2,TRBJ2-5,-,CASSQDSAGGQETQYF,TGTGCCAGCAGCCAAGATTCAGCGGGGGGTCAAGAGACCCAGTACTTC
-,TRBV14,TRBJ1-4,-,CASSQGRLEGEKLFF,TGTGCCAGCAGCCAAGGAAGACTAGAGGGTGAAAAACTGTTTTTT